This TCR beta chain was observed in a study of technical replicates of blood from four donors. The table came from immunoSEQ multiplex PCR; TCRdb's copy has only in-frame clones and leaves some out. The sample lists 70,000 to 90,000 clones, around 94% occurring once. Germline V gene lookup returns CDR1 MDHEN and CDR2 SYDVKM. V trimming: 11 bases; J trimming: 8 bases; junction bases outside the gene matches: 12. There are 13 residues in the CDR3. The sequence derives from a human donor in good health. What was sequenced was T cells isolated from PBMCs. The chain recombines TRBV28 with TRBJ1-2; 9 positions match TRBD1. The CDR3 bases are TGTGCCCTCCGTCGTGGGGACAGGGACGGCTACACCTTC. The encoded protein is CALRRGDRDGYTF.